This is a list of T cell receptor beta chains from one sample in a study of blood T cell repertoires in COVID-19. TCRdb's copy holds only in-frame clones and misses some; the assay was immunoSEQ multiplex PCR. Altogether roughly 340,000 clones are present, more than 70% being singletons, with the ten largest covering around 3%. Input material: peripheral blood. The source is a woman in her twenties or thirties with COVID-19, enrolled during active disease. CDR3s include the opening cysteine and the closing phenylalanine or tryptophan. A D gene is named only where the DNA matches it firmly. Only part of the rows carry a size: once, few, many, or a class if the clone is expanded.

v_gene,j_gene,abundance,d_gene,CDR3aa,CDR3nt
TRBV3-1/TRBV3-2,TRBJ1-1,-,-,CASSQAGTMNTEAFF,TGTGCCAGCAGCCAAGCCGGGACAATGAACACTGAAGCTTTCTTT
TRBV30,TRBJ2-3,-,TRBD2,CAWSPGLAGGPDTQYF,TGTGCCTGGAGCCCTGGACTAGCGGGAGGCCCAGATACGCAGTATTTT
TRBV7-2,TRBJ2-2,-,-,CASSPDKTNTGELFF,TGTGCCAGCAGCCCGGACAAGACGAACACCGGGGAGCTGTTTTTT
TRBV30,TRBJ1-4,-,TRBD1,CAWSSFTGQGVEKLFF,TGTGCCTGGAGTAGTTTTACTGGACAGGGGGTTGAAAAACTGTTTTTT
TRBV2,TRBJ2-5,-,TRBD2,CASSVGLAGVQETQYF,TGTGCCAGCAGTGTCGGACTAGCGGGCGTTCAAGAGACCCAGTACTTC
TRBV11-2,TRBJ2-3,-,-,CASSSRQDTDTQYF,TGTGCCAGCAGCTCTCGACAGGACACAGATACGCAGTATTTT
TRBV9,TRBJ1-5,-,TRBD1,CASSPGTGGSNQPQHF,TGTGCCAGCAGCCCTGGGACAGGGGGGAGCAATCAGCCCCAGCATTTT
TRBV6-2/TRBV6-3,TRBJ1-1,-,-,CASSLNRINTEAFF,TGTGCCAGCAGTCTCAACAGGATTAACACTGAAGCTTTCTTT
TRBV28,TRBJ2-7,-,TRBD1,CASSPAGTGRYVEYF,TGTGCCAGCAGCCCCGCCGGGACAGGGAGATACGTAGAGTACTTC
TRBV6-5,TRBJ2-7,-,TRBD2,CASSLGTSYEQYF,TGTGCCAGCAGTCTGGGGACTAGCTACGAGCAGTACTTC
TRBV7-2,TRBJ2-5,-,-,CASSFHLRGRNQETQYF,TGTGCCAGCAGCTTCCACTTGCGGGGGCGAAACCAAGAGACCCAGTACTTC
TRBV19,TRBJ1-1,-,-,CASSIAGGPNTEAFF,TGTGCCAGTAGTATCGCGGGGGGCCCGAACACTGAAGCTTTCTTT
TRBV7-9,TRBJ2-7,-,TRBD1,CASSSTGTGGSYEQYF,TGTGCCAGCAGCTCAACCGGGACAGGGGGATCTTACGAGCAGTACTTC
TRBV29-1,TRBJ2-2,-,-,CSVQRLNSNTGELFF,TGCAGCGTTCAACGACTTAATTCGAACACCGGGGAGCTGTTTTTT
TRBV3-1/TRBV3-2,TRBJ2-3,-,-,CASSQAGGGTDTQYF,TGTGCCAGCAGCCAAGCTGGGGGCGGCACAGATACGCAGTATTTT
TRBV27,TRBJ1-1,once,-,CASSPGPRGSNTEAFF,TGTGCCAGCAGTCCAGGTCCCCGGGGGTCGAACACTGAAGCTTTCTTT
TRBV19,TRBJ2-1,-,-,CASSKRSGIGLFDEQFF,TGTGCCAGTAGCAAGAGGTCGGGAATAGGTCTATTCGATGAGCAGTTCTTC
TRBV6-5,TRBJ2-5,-,TRBD2,CASSTTTSGPLYF,TGTGCCAGCAGTACCACGACTAGCGGGCCTTTGTACTTC
TRBV5-5,TRBJ1-6,once,TRBD1,CASSFDREKRNSPLHF,TGTGCCAGCAGCTTTGACAGGGAAAAACGTAATTCACCCCTCCACTTT
TRBV5-6,TRBJ1-4,-,TRBD1,CASSFGTGLPPYEKLFF,TGTGCCAGCAGCTTCGGGACAGGGCTTCCTCCGTATGAAAAACTGTTTTTT
TRBV29-1,TRBJ2-4,-,-,CSVEDPGLPNIQYF,TGCAGCGTTGAAGATCCGGGTTTGCCAAACATTCAGTACTTC
TRBV6-4,TRBJ2-7,-,TRBD1,CASSAGGIYEQYF,TGTGCCAGCAGTGCAGGGGGCATTTACGAGCAGTACTTC